The T cell receptor beta chain under discussion was sequenced for a study of T cell responses to AZD1222 COVID-19 vaccine. Germline CDR1 is LNHDA and CDR2 is SQIVND (reference sequence). The CDR3 contains 15 residues. The junction had 9 bases not matched to a gene; V was cut back by 5 bases and J by 3 bases. The repertoire was sequenced with immunoSEQ multiplex PCR; TCRdb's copy has only in-frame clones and lacks some. The sample yields 100,000 to 150,000 clones, less than 90% seen once. This clonotype originated in an adult in good health. The chain recombines TRBV19 with TRBJ2-7; TRBD2 aligns across 8 bases. The sample consisted of peripheral blood, taken on day 0 of AZD1222 vaccination. The CDR3 DNA reads TGTGCCAGTAGTGGAACCGGGACTAGTTTCTACGAGCAGTACTTC. Its translation is CASSGTGTSFYEQYF.